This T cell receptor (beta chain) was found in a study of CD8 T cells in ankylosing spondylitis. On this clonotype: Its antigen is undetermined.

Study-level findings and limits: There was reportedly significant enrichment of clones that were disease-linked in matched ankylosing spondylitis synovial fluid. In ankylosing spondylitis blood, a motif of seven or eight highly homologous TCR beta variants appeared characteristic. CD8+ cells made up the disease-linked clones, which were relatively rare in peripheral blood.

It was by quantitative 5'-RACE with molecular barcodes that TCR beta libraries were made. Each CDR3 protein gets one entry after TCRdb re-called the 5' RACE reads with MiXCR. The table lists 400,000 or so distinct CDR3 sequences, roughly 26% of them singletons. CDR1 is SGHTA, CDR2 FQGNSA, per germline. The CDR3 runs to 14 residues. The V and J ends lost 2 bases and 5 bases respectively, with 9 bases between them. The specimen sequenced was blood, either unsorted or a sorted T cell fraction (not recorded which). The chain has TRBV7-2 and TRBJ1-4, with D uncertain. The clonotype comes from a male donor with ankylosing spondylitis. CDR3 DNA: TGTGCCAGCAGCTTACCGGGTTCCAATGAAAAACTGTTTTTT. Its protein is CASSLPGSNEKLFF.